The 8 T cell receptor beta chains below were found in one sample sequenced in a study of radiation and T cells in renal cell carcinoma (dated by TCRdb to about 2020). The receptor library was made with the immunoSEQ multiplex PCR assay. This is the immuneACCESS table as TCRdb keeps it, with only in-frame sequences that have V and J called. A part of the clones is gone; compared with another copy, unresolved V genes explain less than half, and the rest is unexplained. This sample lists approximately 140,000 clones; around 89% were detected once. Approximately 4% of the sample is taken by the ten largest. In the paper's terms, the time point label means: baseline pretreatment blood. The label giving this sample's treatment or condition can be read as: 15 Gy SBRT to primary tumor, nephrectomy 4 weeks later. This material consisted of blood, taken from a patient whose treatment included radiotherapy and nephrectomy. These receptors originate from a woman between 65 and 79 years old with renal cell carcinoma.

Of note for this clone: Other DNA sequences in this specimen translate into the identical CDR3. V gene TRBV7-2 combines with J gene TRBJ1-6; 11 positions match TRBD1. CDR3 size: 16 residues. J was trimmed by 5 bases and V by 1 base; bases with no gene match: 1. From germline, CDR1 is SGHTA and CDR2 FQGNSA. The CDR3 DNA follows: TGTGCCAGCAGCTTAGGGACAGGGGGCAATAATTCACCCCTCCACTTT. This encodes CASSLGTGGNNSPLHF.

This clone was picked up a small number of times. The chain recombines TRBV10-3 with TRBJ1-2, with D perhaps TRBD1 (6 bases). Germline values: CDR1 ENHRY, CDR2 SYGVKD. The germline V and J ends were trimmed by 0 bases and 7 bases, with 15 bases remaining between them. The CDR3 loop spans 15 amino acids. The DNA of the CDR3 is TGTGCCATCAGTGAGTCGGGGTACAGGGAGGCTGGCTACACCTTC. It is translated as CAISESGYREAGYTF.

The CDR3 coding sequence is TGCAGTGCACGGACAGTTAGGGAAGCTTTCTTT. It codes for CSARTVREAFF. The chain carries TRBV20-1 and TRBJ1-1, with D possibly matching TRBD1 (6 bases). Germline lookup yields CDR1 DFQATT and CDR2 SNEGSKA (reference sequence). V was trimmed by 6 bases and J by 8 bases, leaving 13 bases between them. The CDR3 covers 11 residues.

This clone was seen once. The chain recombines TRBV27 with TRBJ2-5, with 10 bases fitting TRBD2. Trimming at V came to 5 bases and at J to 0 bases, leaving 3 bases not matched to a gene. Germline lookup yields CDR1 MNHEY and CDR2 SMNVEV (reference sequence). This CDR3 region has 15 residues. The CDR3 here is CASSGLAVYQETQYF. In nucleotides, the CDR3 is TGTGCCAGCAGTGGACTAGCGGTATACCAAGAGACCCAGTACTTC.

The rearrangement joins TRBV27 to TRBJ1-1; 7 bases are a match to TRBD1. The J segment lost 0 bases and the V segment lost 5 bases, leaving 9 bases of the junction unmatched. Germline-derived CDR1 and CDR2 are MNHEY and SMNVEV (reference sequence). This CDR3 contains 16 residues. The CDR3 bases are TGTGCCAGCAGTCCAAGGACAGGAAGGATGAACACTGAAGCTTTCTTT. It codes for CASSPRTGRMNTEAFF.

The J gene is TRBJ1-6, the V gene TRBV7-9; TRBD1 is a possible D gene (5 bases). Germline-derived CDR1 and CDR2 are SEHNR and FQNEAQ (reference sequence). Trimming removed 5 bases from V and 7 bases from J, with 15 bases in between. This CDR3 region has 15 residues. The CDR3 loop reads CASSTPSGGNSPLHF. CDR3 nucleotides: TGTGCCAGCAGCACCCCCTCCGGGGGAAATTCACCCCTCCACTTT.

The gene calls are TRBV9 and TRBJ2-7, with D possibly being TRBD1 or TRBD2 (7 bases each). V was shortened by 2 bases and J by 4 bases, with 13 bases between the two germline ends. Germline-derived CDR1 and CDR2 are SGDLS and YYNGEE. This CDR3 spans 14 amino acids. CDR3 sequence reads: CASSVPRGGYEQYF. In nucleotides, the CDR3 is TGTGCCAGCAGCGTCCCCAGGGGGGGGTACGAGCAGTACTTC.

The CDR3: CAISQLGRNTEAFF. CDR3 bases: TGTGCCATCAGCCAATTGGGTAGGAACACTGAAGCTTTCTTT. The chain couples TRBV10-3 to TRBJ1-1; no firm D call. The germline V gene has CDR1 ENHRY and CDR2 SYGVKD. V gave up 6 bases and J gave up 1 base, with 12 bases separating them. The length of the CDR3 is 14 residues.